This entry lists 19 T cell receptor beta chains sequenced from one sample in a study of blood T cell repertoires in COVID-19. Libraries were prepared by immunoSEQ multiplex PCR; TCRdb keeps only in-frame clonotypes and omits some of them. Among around 390,000 clones, approximately 87% were seen once, and the ten largest hold approximately 9.3%. Sequences were obtained from PBMCs or T cells enriched from blood (not recorded which). These receptors all come from a woman in her 50s who had recovered from COVID-19.

This rearrangement joins TRBV19 to TRBJ1-1, with D unresolved. The V gene lost 6 bases and the J gene lost 4 bases, with 18 bases spanning the gap. Germline V gene sequence: CDR1 LNHDA, CDR2 SQIVND (reference sequence). The length of the CDR3 is 15 residues. CDR3 loop: CASRGPTPEGTEAFF. The CDR3 region has the DNA TGTGCCAGTAGGGGCCCTACACCCGAAGGCACTGAAGCTTTCTTT.

CDR3 protein: CASSLDRDTEAFF. CDR3 sequence (DNA): TGTGCCAGCTCGCTAGACAGGGACACTGAAGCTTTCTTT. The rearrangement uses TRBV18 and TRBJ1-1, with 7 bases identical to TRBD1. The CDR3 is 13 amino acids. CDR1 and CDR2 from the germline V gene are KGHSH and LQKENI. V gave up 6 bases and J gave up 3 bases; unmatched junction bases: 4.

The J gene is TRBJ2-1, the V gene TRBV5-1, with 14 bases lining up with TRBD2. Per the germline V gene, CDR1 is SGHRS and CDR2 is YFSETQ. Unmatched junction bases numbered 3, after V lost 4 bases and J lost 6 bases. The CDR3 consists of 15 residues. The DNA for the CDR3 is TGCGCCAGCAGCCACGGGACTAGCGGGGGCAATGAGCAGTTCTTC. It specifies CASSHGTSGGNEQFF.

The rearrangement joins TRBV10-3 to TRBJ1-2, with D unclear. This CDR3 is built from 14 residues. Trimming stripped 0 bases from V and 6 bases from J, with 11 bases between. Germline loops: CDR1 ENHRY, CDR2 SYGVKD. In DNA form, the CDR3 reads TGTGCCATCAGTGAGTCGTTGGGCTTACATGGCTACACCTTC. Encoded protein: CAISESLGLHGYTF.

The chain is built from TRBV24-1 and TRBJ1-2, with 8 bases that match TRBD1. The CDR3 has 13 residues. Trimming took 2 bases from V and 8 from J; bases not matched to a gene: 3. Germline CDR1 reads KGHDR; CDR2 reads SFDVKD. The CDR3 DNA is TGTGCCACCAGTGATTGGGCAGGGGGCGGCTACACCTTC. Translated, it gives CATSDWAGGGYTF.

The chain employs TRBV7-9 and TRBJ2-7; D gene ambiguous. The CDR3 consists of 11 residues. The V end was cut by 10 bases, the J end by 3 bases, with 10 bases between. In germline, CDR1 is SEHNR, CDR2 FQNEAQ (reference sequence). The CDR3: CATLSGYEQYF. The CDR3 DNA is TGTGCCACTCTGTCGGGCTACGAGCAGTACTTC.

The chain combines TRBV28 with TRBJ2-1, with TRBD1 matching 9 bases. CDR1 and CDR2 from the germline V gene are MDHEN and SYDVKM. This CDR3 is 15 amino acids long. V dropped 6 bases and J dropped 7; count of bases not matched to a gene: 10. CDR3 loop: CASRGRDRVRNEQFF. CDR3 DNA sequence: TGTGCCAGCAGGGGGCGGGACAGGGTAAGGAATGAGCAGTTCTTC. The variable domain in full, with the rest retrieved from reference TRBV28 and TRBJ2-1, is DVKVTQSSRYLVKRTGEKVFLECVQDMDHENMFWYRQDPGLGLRLIYFSYDVKMKEKGDIPEGYSVSREKKERFSLILESASTNQTSMYLCASRGRDRVRNEQFFGPGTRLTVL.

J is TRBJ2-3 and V is TRBV27; 9 positions match TRBD1. Per the germline V gene, CDR1 is MNHEY and CDR2 is SMNVEV (reference sequence). J lost 2 bases, V lost 5 bases, and 11 bases had no gene match. The CDR3 has 17 residues. CDR3 DNA: TGTGCCAGCAGTATCGGGGACAGGGTGATGCTCACAGATACGCAGTATTTT. It yields the protein CASSIGDRVMLTDTQYF.

This chain links TRBV6-1 with TRBJ2-1; perhaps TRBD2 as D (7 bases). V lost 1 base and J 2 bases, leaving 12 bases between the germline ends. Germline CDR1 is MNHNS and CDR2 is SASEGT. This CDR3 has 16 residues. The CDR3 spells CASSEEWGGTYNEQFF. The CDR3 bases are TGTGCCAGCAGTGAAGAATGGGGGGGCACCTACAATGAGCAGTTCTTC.

The sample holds a few counts of this clone. The chain is built from TRBV4-1 and TRBJ2-7; 9 positions match TRBD2. The CDR3 sequence is 16 residues long. V was pared by 1 base and J by 2 bases, with 6 bases of the junction left unmatched. Germline values: CDR1 MGHRA, CDR2 YSYEKL. DNA of the CDR3: TGCGCCAGCAGCCAAGTACTAGCGGGTCAAACCTACGAGCAGTACTTC. Translating gives CASSQVLAGQTYEQYF.

The CDR3 DNA follows: TGTGCCAGCAGCCCTAGCGGGGGGGCGGAGACCCAGTACTTC. Its translation is CASSPSGGAETQYF. The chain employs TRBV7-3 and TRBJ2-5; 12 bases are a match to TRBD2. Germline V gives CDR1 SGHTA, CDR2 FQGTGA. V dropped 5 bases and J dropped 5; count of bases not matched to a gene: 3. The CDR3 contains 14 residues.

This chain connects TRBV4-3 to TRBJ2-7; no clear D. The CDR3 runs to 15 residues. CDR1 is LGHNA, CDR2 YSLEER, per germline. The ends were cut back, 0 bases at V and 3 bases at J, with 12 bases in the middle. CDR3 amino acids: CASSQDTHHVYEQYF. The CDR3 DNA sequence: TGCGCCAGCAGCCAAGACACACACCACGTCTACGAGCAGTACTTC.

The chain employs TRBV2 and TRBJ1-2, with TRBD1 identical over 7 bases. Looked up from germline, CDR1 is SNHLY and CDR2 is FYNNEI. V was pared by 10 bases and J by 1 base, with 9 bases of the junction left unmatched. The CDR3 contains 14 residues. The CDR3 here is CATHGDRINYGYTF. In nucleotides, the CDR3 is TGTGCCACCCACGGGGACAGAATTAACTATGGCTACACCTTC.

The chain links TRBV11-2 to TRBJ2-5; D is perhaps TRBD2 (5 bases). The V end lost 1 base, the J end lost 5 bases, and 11 bases lay between the germline ends. Germline CDR1 and CDR2: SGHAT and FQNNGV. The CDR3 is 14 residues long. CDR3 DNA sequence: TGTGCCAGCAGCTTAGTGGCTAGCAGTGAGACCCAGTACTTC. Translation: CASSLVASSETQYF.

The rearrangement joins TRBV28 to TRBJ1-1; no reliable D call. Germline-derived CDR1 and CDR2 are MDHEN and SYDVKM. This CDR3 is built from 11 residues. V lost 8 bases to trimming and J lost 1 base, with 5 bases between them. CDR3 sequence reads: CASEGNTEAFF. The CDR3 coding sequence is TGTGCCAGCGAGGGGAACACTGAAGCTTTCTTT.

The rearrangement joins TRBV7-2 to TRBJ1-6; no clear D. This CDR3 region has 13 residues. Germline loops: CDR1 SGHTA, CDR2 FQGNSA. V was shortened by 2 bases and J by 9 bases, with 8 bases between the two germline ends. CDR3 protein: CASSLRGSSPLHF. The DNA for the CDR3 is TGTGCCAGCAGCTTAAGAGGGAGTTCACCCCTCCACTTT.

The chain is built from TRBV28 and TRBJ1-6; no reliable D call. Germline V gene data show CDR1 as MDHEN and CDR2 as SYDVKM. V was pared by 7 bases and J by 8 bases, with 12 bases between. The CDR3 covers 13 residues. The CDR3 DNA follows: TGTGCCAGCAAAACTCTGTCCCATTCACCCCTCCACTTT. Translation gives CASKTLSHSPLHF.

Of note for this clone: Germline is not matched at one junction end, which may reflect a read error. The chain joins TRBV11-2 to TRBJ1-1; D unresolved. Germline values: CDR1 SGHAT, CDR2 FQNNGV. The CDR3 is 14 amino acids. The CDR3, as DNA: TGTGCCAGCAGAGCTCTTCTCGGGAACGCTGAAGCTTTCTTT. Its translation: CASRALLGNAEAFF.

Only one count was recorded for this clone. This CDR3 reads CASSPRWRDRWNTEAFF. CDR3 bases: TGTGCCAGCAGCCCTCGTTGGAGGGACAGGTGGAACACTGAAGCTTTCTTT. This rearrangement joins TRBV7-9 to TRBJ1-1, with 8 bases that match TRBD1. V shed 5 bases and J 1 base; nucleotides not matched to a gene: 12. In germline, CDR1 is SEHNR, CDR2 FQNEAQ (reference sequence). This CDR3 contains 17 residues. The full variable domain, rest sourced from reference TRBV7-9 and TRBJ1-1, is DTGVSQNPRHKITKRGQNVTFRCDPISEHNRLYWYRQTLGQGPEFLTYFQNEAQLEKSRLLSDRFSAERPKGSFSTLEIQRTEQGDSAMYLCASSPRWRDRWNTEAFFGQGTRLTVV.